The TCR beta chain described here comes from a study of blood T cells in healthy people across ages (dated by TCRdb to between 2015 and 2017). With respect to the entire study: In model experiments, template switching captured about one uniquely barcoded TCR beta cDNA molecule for every two T cells. The study measured age-related changes in TCR beta repertoire diversity using deep sequencing normalized with unique cDNA molecular identifiers. The donors were split into four age groups: young (average around 15 years), middle-aged (over 35), aged (roughly 65) and long-lived (over 80). To avoid experimental bias, donors of different ages were distributed randomly across sequencing lanes. Two additional independent replicas of 1 million unique cDNA reads from the same blood draw were analyzed for two donors (one aged 18 to 30 and one aged 80 or older). Study-wide findings and limitations: Estimates of total diversity based on one million sequenced T cells were regarded as lower bounds and as underestimates. There was a strong correlation between observed TCR beta diversity and the percentage of naive T cells measured by flow cytometry. As age increased, observed TCR beta diversity per million T cells dropped in a roughly linear way, and a significant reduction was already evident by age about 40. Because donor CMV infection status was unknown, age-related changes in expanded clonotypes were potentially confounded. Since profiling was done on bulk unsorted PBMCs, naive and antigen-experienced compartments could not be conclusively compared. Compared with the aged group, more naive CD4+ T cells, fewer expanded clones and increased TCR diversity were shown by the long-lived group, suggesting age selection.

The junction carries 7 bases between V and J, which are trimmed by 2 bases and 3 bases respectively. CDR1 and CDR2 were assigned from the germline V gene as MDHEN and SYDVKM. The CDR3 contains 13 residues, cysteine and phenylalanine counted. Just the 39-base CDR3 DNA is kept, in frame starting at base 1. The donors were a few dozen Caucasian individuals from Russia, aged roughly 6 to 100 years, who were systemically healthy. Each donor gave approximately 9.3 milliliters of peripheral blood, collected into EDTA-treated Vacutainer tubes. Ficoll-Paque density-gradient centrifugation was used to isolate PBMCs, with at least 6.5 million per sample. Total RNA was extracted from PBMCs with Trizol reagent, with at least 5.5 micrograms obtained per sample. For every donor, an aliquot of PBMCs went through flow cytometry to measure the percentages of naive CD45RAhigh/CD27high T cells. This clonotype was found once. It has no known antigen specificity. It has no much larger one-base neighbor in the sample; base qualities were not kept. One read yields weak evidence.

Receptor libraries were prepared by 5' RACE. The instrument was an Illumina HiSeq 2500. A second 7 to 11 cycle PCR used a sample-barcoded 5' primer and a J-beta primer mix. A unique molecular identifier was introduced onto each TCR beta cDNA molecule by a template-switch 5' adaptor carrying 12 random nucleotides. Each sample yielded at least 3 million CDR3-containing paired-end reads. First-strand cDNA synthesis was performed from all RNA using the Mint cDNA synthesis kit, with priming by a TRBC-specific oligonucleotide. Following uracil-DNA glycosylase treatment, a first 18-cycle PCR with universal primers M1SS and BC2_uni_R was performed on all cDNA. Regarding the original processing steps: Each sample was normalized by randomly selecting 1 million high-quality reads, each carrying a distinct molecular identifier. Instead of being binned into consensus sequences, reads that shared molecular identifiers were thrown out. MiTCR, with a Q25 quality threshold and the strictest error-elimination algorithm, was used for CDR3 identification, clonotype clustering and error correction. A nonparametric unseen species model with Euler transformation was used to estimate a lower bound on total TCR beta diversity. In-frame beta chains were kept once TCRdb had trimmed the public reads at Q25 with fastp and called clones with MiXCR. Each entry is one CDR3 protein sequence, shown with its most common DNA and genes. In this record, the V and J calls reflect TCRdb's handling and not the investigators' own analysis. Recorded for this sample are about 290,000 distinct CDR3 sequences; 25% to 30% of them occurred a single time. The top ten constitute roughly 30% of the sample.

Material: blood. The V and J genes are TRBV28 and TRBJ2-5; the D gene is perhaps TRBD1, from 5 matching bases. The sequence came from an older woman in good health. The CDR3 region: CASSLEQEETQYF. The DNA is as follows: TGTGCCAGCAGTTTAGAACAGGAAGAGACCCAGTACTTC.